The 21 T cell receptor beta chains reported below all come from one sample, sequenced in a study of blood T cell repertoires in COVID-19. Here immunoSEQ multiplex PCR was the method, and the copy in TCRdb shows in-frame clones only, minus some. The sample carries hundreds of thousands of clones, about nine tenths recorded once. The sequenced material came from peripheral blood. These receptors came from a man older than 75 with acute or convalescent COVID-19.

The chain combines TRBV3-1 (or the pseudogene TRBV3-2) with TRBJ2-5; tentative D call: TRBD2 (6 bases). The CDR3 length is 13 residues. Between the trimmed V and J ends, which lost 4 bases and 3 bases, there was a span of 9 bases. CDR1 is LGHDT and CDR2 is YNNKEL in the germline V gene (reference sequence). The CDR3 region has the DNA TGTGCCAGCAGCCCTTGGACTAAAGAGACCCAGTACTTC. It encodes CASSPWTKETQYF.

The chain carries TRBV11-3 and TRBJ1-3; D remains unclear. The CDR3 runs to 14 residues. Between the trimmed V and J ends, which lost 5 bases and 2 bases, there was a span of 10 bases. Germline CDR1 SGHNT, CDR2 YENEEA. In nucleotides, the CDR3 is TGTGCCAGCAGCCTAGGTTTCGCTGGAAACACCATATATTTT. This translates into CASSLGFAGNTIYF. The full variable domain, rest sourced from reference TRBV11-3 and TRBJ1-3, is EAGVVQSPRYKIIEKKQPVAFWCNPISGHNTLYWYLQNLGQGPELLIRYENEEAVDDSQLPKDRFSAERLKGVDSTLKIQPAELGDSAVYLCASSLGFAGNTIYFGEGSWLTVV.

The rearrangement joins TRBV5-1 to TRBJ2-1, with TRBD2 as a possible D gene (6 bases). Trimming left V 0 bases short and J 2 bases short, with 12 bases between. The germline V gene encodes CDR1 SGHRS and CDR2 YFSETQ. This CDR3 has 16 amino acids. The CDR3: CASSLAGGRAYNEQFF. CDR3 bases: TGCGCCAGCAGCTTGGCTGGGGGGAGAGCCTACAATGAGCAGTTCTTC. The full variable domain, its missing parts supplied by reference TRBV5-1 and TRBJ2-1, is KAGVTQTPRYLIKTRGQQVTLSCSPISGHRSVSWYQQTPGQGLQFLFEYFSETQRNKGNFPGRFSGRQFSNSRSEMNVSTLELGDSALYLCASSLAGGRAYNEQFFGPGTRLTVL.

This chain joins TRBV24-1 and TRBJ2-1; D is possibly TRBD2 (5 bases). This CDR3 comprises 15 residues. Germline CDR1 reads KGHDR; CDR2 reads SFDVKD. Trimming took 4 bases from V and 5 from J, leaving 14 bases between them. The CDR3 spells CATSERGLLNNEQFF. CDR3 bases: TGTGCCACCAGTGAACGAGGACTCCTGAACAATGAGCAGTTCTTC.

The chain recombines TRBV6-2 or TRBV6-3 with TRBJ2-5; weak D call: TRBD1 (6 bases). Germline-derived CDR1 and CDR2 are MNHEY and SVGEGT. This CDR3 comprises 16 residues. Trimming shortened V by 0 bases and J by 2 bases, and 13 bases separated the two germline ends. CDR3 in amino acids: CASSYSFPTGQETQYF. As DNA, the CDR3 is TGTGCCAGCAGTTACTCGTTCCCGACAGGACAAGAGACCCAGTACTTC.

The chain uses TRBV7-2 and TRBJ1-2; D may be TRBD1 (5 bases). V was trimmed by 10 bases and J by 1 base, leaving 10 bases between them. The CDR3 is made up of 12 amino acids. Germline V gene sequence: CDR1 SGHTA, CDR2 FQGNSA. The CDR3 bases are TGTGCCACCCTGGGGGGTAACTATGGCTACACCTTC. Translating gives CATLGGNYGYTF. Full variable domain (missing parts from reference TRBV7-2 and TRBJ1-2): GAGVSQSPSNKVTEKGKDVELRCDPISGHTALYWYRQSLGQGLEFLIYFQGNSAPDKSGLPSDRFSAERTGGSVSTLTIQRTQQEDSAVYLCATLGGNYGYTFGSGTRLTVV.

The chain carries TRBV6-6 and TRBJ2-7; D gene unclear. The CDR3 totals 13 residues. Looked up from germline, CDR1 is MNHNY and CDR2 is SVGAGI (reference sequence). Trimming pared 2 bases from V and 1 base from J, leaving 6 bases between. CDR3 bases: TGTGCCAGCAGTTACGGCCAGTCCTACGAGCAGTACGTC. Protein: CASSYGQSYEQYV.

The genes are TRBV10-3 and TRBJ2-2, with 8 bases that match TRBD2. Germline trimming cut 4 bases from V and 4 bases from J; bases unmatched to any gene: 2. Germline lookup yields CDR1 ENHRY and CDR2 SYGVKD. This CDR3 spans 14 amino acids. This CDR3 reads CAISASGSTGELFF. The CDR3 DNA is TGTGCCATCAGTGCCAGCGGGAGCACCGGGGAGCTGTTTTTT.

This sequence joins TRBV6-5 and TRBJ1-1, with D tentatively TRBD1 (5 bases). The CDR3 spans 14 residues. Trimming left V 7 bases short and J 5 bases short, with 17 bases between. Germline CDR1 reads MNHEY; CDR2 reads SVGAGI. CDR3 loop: CASTFTGRFTEAFF. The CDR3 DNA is TGTGCCAGCACCTTTACAGGCCGGTTTACTGAAGCTTTCTTT.

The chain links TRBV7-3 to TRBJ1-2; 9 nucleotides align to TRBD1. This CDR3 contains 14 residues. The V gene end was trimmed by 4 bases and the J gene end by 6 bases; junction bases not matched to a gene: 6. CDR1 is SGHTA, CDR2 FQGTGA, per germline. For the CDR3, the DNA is TGTGCCAGCAGCTCCTACGGGACAGGGAATGGCTACACCTTC. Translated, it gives CASSSYGTGNGYTF.

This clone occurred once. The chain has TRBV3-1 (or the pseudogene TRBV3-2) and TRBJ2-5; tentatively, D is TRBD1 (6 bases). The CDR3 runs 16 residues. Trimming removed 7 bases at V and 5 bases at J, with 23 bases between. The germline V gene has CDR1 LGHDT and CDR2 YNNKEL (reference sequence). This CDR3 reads CASTQKTPGVRETQYF. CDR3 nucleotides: TGTGCCAGCACCCAGAAGACCCCAGGGGTGCGGGAGACCCAGTACTTC.

CDR3 in DNA: TGCAGCGTTCTTGGACTAGCGGGGCCCTACAATGAGCAGTTCTTC. Translation: CSVLGLAGPYNEQFF. The V call is TRBV29-1, the J call TRBJ2-1; 12 bases match TRBD2. CDR1 SQVTM and CDR2 ANQGSEA come from the germline V gene. CDR3 size: 15 residues. V trimming: 5 bases; J trimming: 2 bases; junction bases outside the gene matches: 4.

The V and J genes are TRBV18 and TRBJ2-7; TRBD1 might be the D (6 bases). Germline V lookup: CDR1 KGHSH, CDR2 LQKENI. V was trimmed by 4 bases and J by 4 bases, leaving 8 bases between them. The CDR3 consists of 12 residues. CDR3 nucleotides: TGTGCCAGCTCACGGACAGATTACGAGCAGTACTTC. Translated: CASSRTDYEQYF.

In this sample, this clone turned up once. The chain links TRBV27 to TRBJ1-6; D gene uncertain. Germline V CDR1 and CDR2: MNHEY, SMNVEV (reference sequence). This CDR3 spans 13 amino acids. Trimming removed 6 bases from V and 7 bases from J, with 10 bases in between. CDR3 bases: TGTGCCAGCAGGGCGACACGGAATTCACCCCTCCACTTT. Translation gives CASRATRNSPLHF.

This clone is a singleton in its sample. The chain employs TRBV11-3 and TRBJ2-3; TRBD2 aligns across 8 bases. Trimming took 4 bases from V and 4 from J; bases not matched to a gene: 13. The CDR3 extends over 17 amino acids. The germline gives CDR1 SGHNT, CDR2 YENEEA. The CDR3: CASSWGGSGRIADTQYF. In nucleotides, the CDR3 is TGTGCCAGCAGCTGGGGGGGGAGCGGGAGAATCGCAGATACGCAGTATTTT.

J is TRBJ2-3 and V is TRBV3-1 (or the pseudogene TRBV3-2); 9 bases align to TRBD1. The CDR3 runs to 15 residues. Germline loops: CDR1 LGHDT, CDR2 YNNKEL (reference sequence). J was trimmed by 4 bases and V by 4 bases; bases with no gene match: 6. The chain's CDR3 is CASSPGQGGPDTQYF. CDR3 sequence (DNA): TGTGCCAGCAGCCCGGGACAGGGAGGACCAGATACGCAGTATTTT.

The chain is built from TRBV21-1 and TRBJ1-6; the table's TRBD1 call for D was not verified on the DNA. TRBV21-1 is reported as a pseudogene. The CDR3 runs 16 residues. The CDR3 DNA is TGTGCCAGCAGCAAAGCTTACTCACAGGGGGGATCACCCCTCCACTTT. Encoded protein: CASSKAYSQGGSPLHF.

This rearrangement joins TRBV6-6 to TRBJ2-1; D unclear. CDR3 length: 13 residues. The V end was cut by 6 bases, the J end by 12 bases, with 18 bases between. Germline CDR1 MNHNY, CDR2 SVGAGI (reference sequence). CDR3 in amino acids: CASRSPQNGGQFF. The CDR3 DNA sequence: TGTGCCAGCAGGTCACCCCAGAATGGTGGGCAGTTCTTC.

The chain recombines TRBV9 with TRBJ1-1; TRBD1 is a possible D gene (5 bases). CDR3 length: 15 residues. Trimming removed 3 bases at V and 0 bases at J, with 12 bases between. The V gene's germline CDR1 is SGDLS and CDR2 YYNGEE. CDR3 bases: TGTGCCAGCAGCGGGGCAGGGTCTATGAACACTGAAGCTTTCTTT. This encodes CASSGAGSMNTEAFF.

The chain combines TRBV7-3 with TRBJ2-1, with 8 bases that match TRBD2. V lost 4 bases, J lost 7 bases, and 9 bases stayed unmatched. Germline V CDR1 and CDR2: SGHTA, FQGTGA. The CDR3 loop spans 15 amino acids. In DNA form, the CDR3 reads TGTGCCAGCAGCTCTTTCGGGACTAGAAGTAATGAGCAGTTCTTC. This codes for CASSSFGTRSNEQFF.

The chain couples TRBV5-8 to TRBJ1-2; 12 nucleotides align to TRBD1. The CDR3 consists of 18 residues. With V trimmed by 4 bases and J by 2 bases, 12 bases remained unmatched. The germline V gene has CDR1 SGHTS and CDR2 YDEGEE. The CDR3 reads CASSVVYGTGGINYGYTF. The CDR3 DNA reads TGTGCCAGCAGCGTAGTATACGGGACAGGGGGCATCAACTATGGCTACACCTTC.